A single sample gave rise to the 30 T cell receptor beta chains below, sequenced in a study of cytomegalovirus exposure and HLA in healthy donors (dated by TCRdb to 2016 to 2017). The library was made by the immunoSEQ multiplex PCR assay. For the multiplex PCR, a mixture combining 60 forward primers for TCR Vbeta segments and 13 reverse primers for TCR Jbeta segments was used. The table was pulled from immuneACCESS by TCRdb, which kept in-frame rearrangements only. Such tables lose some clones; where checked, under half of the loss comes from unresolved V genes, and the rest has no known cause. The sample contains 120,000 or so clones, more than 60% of them found a single time. The ten largest clonotypes hold roughly 8.6% of the sample. Sequencing used PBMCs. The receptor source for this set is a woman aged 40-49 years in good health and CMV-seropositive.

The chain joins TRBV30 to TRBJ1-5; maybe TRBD1 (5 bases). V lost 0 bases and J lost 0, with 9 bases in between. This CDR3 spans 15 amino acids. Germline V lookup: CDR1 GTSNPN, CDR2 SVGIG (reference sequence). The CDR3 DNA is TGTGCCTGGAGTGTTGGGGCGTATAGCAATCAGCCCCAGCATTTT. It specifies CAWSVGAYSNQPQHF.

This clone was found a few times. J is TRBJ1-1 and V is TRBV21-1. TRBV21-1 is a documented pseudogene. The CDR3 runs to 15 residues. This chain's CDR3 is CASSKVMSGVTEAFF. CDR3 nucleotide sequence: TGTGCCAGCAGCAAAGTTATGTCCGGGGTCACTGAAGCTTTCTTT.

This clone was recorded only once. The gene calls are TRBV5-1 and TRBJ2-1, with 7 positions matching TRBD1. Germline V gives CDR1 SGHRS, CDR2 YFSETQ. Losses at the gene ends were 2 bases for V and 0 bases for J; bases not matched to a gene: 2. The CDR3 sequence is 15 residues long. The CDR3 DNA reads TGCGCCAGCAGCTTTACAGGGGACTCCTACAATGAGCAGTTCTTC. It codes for CASSFTGDSYNEQFF.

This clone has only a few counts. V usage is TRBV11-2 and J usage is TRBJ1-1; D not certain. V lost 3 bases to trimming and J lost 1 base, with 6 bases between them. The germline CDR1 and CDR2 sequences are SGHAT and FQNNGV. The CDR3 loop spans 13 amino acids. This CDR3 is CASSLNSNTEAFF. The CDR3 DNA follows: TGTGCCAGCAGCTTGAACTCGAACACTGAAGCTTTCTTT.

This clone was seen once. The J gene is TRBJ1-6, the V gene TRBV6-1, with 7 bases identical to TRBD1. The CDR3 extends over 15 amino acids. Germline lookup yields CDR1 MNHNS and CDR2 SASEGT. Unmatched junction bases numbered 6, after V lost 1 base and J lost 9 bases. CDR3 sequence reads: CASSEGPGGLSPLHF. The CDR3 DNA reads as TGTGCCAGCAGTGAAGGTCCAGGGGGTCTTTCACCCCTCCACTTT.

The rearrangement joins TRBV7-6 to TRBJ2-1, with D perhaps matching TRBD2 (6 bases). The CDR3 consists of 16 residues. The V gene's germline CDR1 is SGHVS and CDR2 FNYEAQ. Trimming pared 5 bases from V and 6 bases from J, leaving 20 bases between. Here the CDR3 DNA reads TGTGCCAGCAGCCCAGCGGCCCGGGGGATGGGCAATGAGCAGTTCTTC. Amino acids: CASSPAARGMGNEQFF. Filled out from reference TRBV7-6 and TRBJ2-1, the complete variable domain reads GAGVSQSPRYKVTKRGQDVALRCDPISGHVSLYWYRQALGQGPEFLTYFNYEAQQDKSGLPNDRFSAERPEGSISTLTIQRTEQRDSAMYRCASSPAARGMGNEQFFGPGTRLTVL.

V is TRBV4-1 and J is TRBJ1-1; D not resolved. Germline V lookup: CDR1 MGHRA, CDR2 YSYEKL. V was cut by 0 bases and J by 2 bases, with 7 bases left in between. The CDR3 consists of 14 residues. CDR3 loop: CASSQEPGNTEAFF. CDR3 sequence (DNA): TGCGCCAGCAGCCAAGAGCCCGGTAACACTGAAGCTTTCTTT.

The V and J genes are TRBV29-1 and TRBJ2-7; 12 positions agree with TRBD2. The CDR3 extends over 14 amino acids. Germline CDR1 SQVTM, CDR2 ANQGSEA. The V gene end was trimmed by 5 bases and the J gene end by 6 bases; junction bases not matched to a gene: 8. CDR3 in amino acids: CSVHASGRAPEQYF. The CDR3 nucleotides read TGCAGCGTTCACGCTAGCGGGAGGGCCCCCGAGCAGTACTTC.

This chain links TRBV11-2 with TRBJ2-7; TRBD2 is a possible D gene (5 bases). Trimming removed 4 bases at V and 5 bases at J, with 9 bases between. The CDR3 is made up of 12 amino acids. Per the germline V gene, CDR1 is SGHAT and CDR2 is FQNNGV. The CDR3 DNA reads as TGTGCCAGCAGCTCCTTCGGGGACGAGCAGTACTTC. Translated, it gives CASSSFGDEQYF.

The chain links TRBV4-2 to TRBJ1-6; 7 positions match TRBD1. Germline V lookup: CDR1 LGHNA, CDR2 YNFKEQ. This CDR3 contains 17 residues. V lost 5 bases and J lost 7; bases outside the gene matches: 14. The CDR3 DNA reads as TGTGCCAGCAGCTCACAGGGGCGGGACAGTCTAAATTCACCCCTCCACTTT. Protein: CASSSQGRDSLNSPLHF.

There are a few counts of this clone. The CDR3 DNA follows: TGTGCCAGCCGTGGGGGGGGATACAATGAGCAGTTCTTC. This codes for CASRGGGYNEQFF. This chain uses TRBV6-1 with TRBJ2-1, with 7 bases aligning to TRBD2. Germline CDR1 reads MNHNS; CDR2 reads SASEGT. The CDR3 has 13 amino acids. V shed 8 bases, J shed 4 bases, and the junction held 5 bases outside the gene matches.

This sequence joins TRBV5-1 and TRBJ2-7; TRBD1 aligns across 8 bases. V trimming: 5 bases; J trimming: 5 bases; junction bases outside the gene matches: 12. Germline CDR1 is SGHRS and CDR2 is YFSETQ. CDR3 length: 15 residues. CDR3 amino acids: CASRFGADRAHEQYF. Here the CDR3 DNA reads TGCGCCAGCAGGTTTGGGGCGGACAGGGCCCACGAGCAGTACTTC.

This chain joins TRBV9 and TRBJ1-1; possible D gene TRBD1, 6 bases. CDR1 and CDR2 (germline): SGDLS, YYNGEE. The CDR3 is 14 residues long. The ends were cut back, 3 bases at V and 3 bases at J, with 12 bases in the middle. CDR3 in amino acids: CASSAGTSYTEAFF. In DNA form, the CDR3 reads TGTGCCAGCAGCGCCGGGACATCGTACACTGAAGCTTTCTTT.

The chain recombines TRBV6-1 with TRBJ1-1; D call uncertain. The CDR3 is made up of 11 amino acids. Germline-derived CDR1 and CDR2 are MNHNS and SASEGT. V lost 8 bases, J lost 2 bases, and 6 bases lay in between. CDR3 DNA: TGTGCCAGCCACACCAACACTGAAGCTTTCTTT. Translating it yields CASHTNTEAFF.

This clone showed up just a few times. J is TRBJ1-4 and V is TRBV6-1; D is uncertain. The CDR3 has 13 residues. The germline CDR1 and CDR2 sequences are MNHNS and SASEGT. Between the trimmed V and J ends, which lost 5 bases and 4 bases, there was a span of 8 bases. The CDR3: CASSRGLNEKLFF. The CDR3 DNA reads as TGTGCCAGCAGTCGCGGCCTTAATGAAAAACTGTTTTTT.

J is TRBJ1-1 and V is TRBV10-1; 10 bases match TRBD1. The CDR3 loop spans 14 amino acids. V gave up 6 bases and J gave up 4 bases; unmatched junction bases: 5. The V gene's germline CDR1 is WNHNN and CDR2 SYGVQD (reference sequence). CDR3 DNA: TGCGCCAGCAGCTCGGACAGGGGGTTCACTGAAGCTTTCTTT. This translates into CASSSDRGFTEAFF.

This chain connects TRBV5-1 to TRBJ1-2; TRBD1 agrees at 7 bases. Germline values: CDR1 SGHRS, CDR2 YFSETQ. The CDR3 length is 14 residues. With 4 bases clipped from V and 6 bases from J, the junction kept 9 bases outside the gene matches. DNA of the CDR3: TGCGCCAGCAGCCCGTCGACAGGGAGCGATGGCTACACCTTC. The encoded protein is CASSPSTGSDGYTF.

The rearrangement links TRBV5-8 to TRBJ2-7; D remains ambiguous. This CDR3 has 15 residues. Looked up from germline, CDR1 is SGHTS and CDR2 is YDEGEE. Trimming stripped 0 bases from V and 4 bases from J, with 14 bases between. The CDR3 nucleotides read TGTGCCAGCAGCTTGGTGGTAACAGTCTTATACGAGCAGTACTTC. Translated: CASSLVVTVLYEQYF.

This clone was recorded a few times. The rearrangement links TRBV2 to TRBJ1-4; 7 nucleotides agree with TRBD1. V lost 3 bases, J lost 6 bases, and 4 bases stayed unmatched. CDR1 SNHLY and CDR2 FYNNEI come from the germline V gene. This CDR3 spans 14 amino acids. The CDR3 spells CASSEQGVDEKLFF. The CDR3, as DNA: TGTGCCAGCAGTGAGCAGGGGGTAGATGAAAAACTGTTTTTT.

The table lists this clone with a few counts. The gene calls are TRBV12-2 and TRBJ2-3; TRBD2 is the table's D call, not checked against the DNA. TRBV12-2 is a documented pseudogene. The CDR3 length is 12 residues. CDR3 sequence (DNA): TGTGCAAGTCGCTTAGGGAGGGATACGCAGTATTTT. Translated, it gives CASRLGRDTQYF.

The chain carries TRBV5-1 and TRBJ2-7; a possible D gene is TRBD2 (6 bases). Germline V CDR1 and CDR2: SGHRS, YFSETQ. V lost 4 bases to trimming and J lost 2 bases, with 13 bases between them. CDR3 length equals 14 residues. CDR3 in amino acids: CASSLRGATYEQYF. CDR3 sequence (DNA): TGCGCCAGCAGCCTCCGCGGGGCTACCTACGAGCAGTACTTC.

The sample holds a few counts of this clone. The chain links TRBV25-1 to TRBJ2-1; 12 bases map to TRBD2. The length of the CDR3 is 15 residues. Per the germline V gene, CDR1 is MGHDK and CDR2 is SYGVNS. Losses at the gene ends were 5 bases for V and 3 bases for J; bases not matched to a gene: 2. CDR3 DNA: TGTGCCAGCAGTTGGACTAGCGGGGTCTACAATGAGCAGTTCTTC. It yields the protein CASSWTSGVYNEQFF.

The rearrangement uses TRBV29-1 and TRBJ2-1, with D maybe TRBD2 (7 bases). This CDR3 comprises 13 residues. CDR1 and CDR2 from the germline V gene are SQVTM and ANQGSEA. CDR3: CTTGAGAYNEQFF. The CDR3 nucleotides are TGCACCACGGGGGCGGGAGCATATAATGAGCAGTTCTTC.

The rearrangement uses TRBV27 and TRBJ2-7; TRBD1 is a possible D gene (7 bases). V lost 5 bases, J lost 3 bases, and 20 bases lay in between. Germline V gene lookup returns CDR1 MNHEY and CDR2 SMNVEV (reference sequence). This CDR3 spans 16 amino acids. CDR3 DNA sequence: TGTGCCAGCAGTCCAGTAACAGGGGTGGGACTCTACGAGCAGTACTTC. Protein: CASSPVTGVGLYEQYF.

The chain carries TRBV5-1 and TRBJ1-2, with 8 bases identical to TRBD1. CDR3 size: 14 residues. CDR1 SGHRS and CDR2 YFSETQ come from the germline V gene. J gave up 6 bases and V 4 bases, and 8 bases lay outside the gene matches. The CDR3 is CASSLGQVFDGYTF. Written as DNA, the CDR3 is TGCGCCAGCAGCCTGGGACAGGTTTTTGATGGCTACACCTTC.

V usage is TRBV6-1 and J usage is TRBJ1-4; 10 bases fit TRBD1. The junction had 3 bases not matched to a gene; V was cut back by 1 base and J by 7 bases. Germline V gene lookup returns CDR1 MNHNS and CDR2 SASEGT. CDR3 length equals 15 residues. The CDR3 coding sequence is TGTGCCAGCAGTGAAGGTGGGACAGGGGTTGAAAAACTGTTTTTT. Its protein is CASSEGGTGVEKLFF.

This clone has only a few counts. CDR3 DNA: TGCGCCCAGACACGTGAGAGGAACACTGAAGCTTTCTTT. Its translation: CAQTRERNTEAFF. The chain employs TRBV10-2 and TRBJ1-1, with unresolved D. Germline V CDR1 and CDR2: WSHSY, SAAADI. V shed 11 bases and J shed 1 base, with 14 bases lying between them. The CDR3 extends over 13 amino acids.

The chain links TRBV7-9 to TRBJ2-5, with TRBD2 matching over 11 bases. The CDR3 loop spans 16 amino acids. Unmatched junction bases numbered 6, after V lost 3 bases and J lost 3 bases. CDR1 is SEHNR, CDR2 FQNEAQ, per germline (reference sequence). CDR3 amino acids: CASSFSPGLAEETQYF. The CDR3 DNA sequence: TGTGCCAGCAGCTTCTCACCGGGACTAGCGGAAGAGACCCAGTACTTC.

CDR3 in amino acids: CASSQTSGKYNEQFF. DNA for the CDR3: TGTGCCAGCAGTCAAACTAGCGGGAAATACAATGAGCAGTTCTTC. This chain uses TRBV27 with TRBJ2-1; 10 positions agree with TRBD2. The CDR3 contains 15 residues. V shed 5 bases, J shed 4 bases, and the junction held 5 bases outside the gene matches. Looked up from germline, CDR1 is MNHEY and CDR2 is SMNVEV (reference sequence).

This sequence joins TRBV28 and TRBJ1-1, with 10 bases that match TRBD1. This CDR3 contains 11 residues. V was pared by 10 bases and J by 10 bases, with 6 bases of the junction left unmatched. In germline, CDR1 is MDHEN, CDR2 SYDVKM. The DNA of the CDR3 is TGTGCCACCCGGGACAGGGGATCAGCTTTCTTT. As protein: CATRDRGSAFF.